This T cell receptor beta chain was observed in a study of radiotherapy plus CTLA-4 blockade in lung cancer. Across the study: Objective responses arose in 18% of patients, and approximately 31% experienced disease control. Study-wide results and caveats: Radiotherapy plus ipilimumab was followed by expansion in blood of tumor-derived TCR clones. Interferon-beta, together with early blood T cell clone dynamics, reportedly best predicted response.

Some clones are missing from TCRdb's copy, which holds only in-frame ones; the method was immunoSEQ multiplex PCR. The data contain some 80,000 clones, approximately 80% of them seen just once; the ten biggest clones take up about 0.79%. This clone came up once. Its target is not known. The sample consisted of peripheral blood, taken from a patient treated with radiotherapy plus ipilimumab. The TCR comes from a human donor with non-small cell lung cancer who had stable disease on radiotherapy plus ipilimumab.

This CDR3 reads CASSFDSVGRGDTQYF. As DNA, the CDR3 is TGTGCCAGCAGCTTTGACAGCGTCGGACGGGGGGATACGCAGTATTTT. The gene calls are TRBV7-2 and TRBJ2-3, with a weak D call TRBD2 (6 bases). Germline loops: CDR1 SGHTA, CDR2 FQGNSA. Trimming left V 3 bases short and J 6 bases short, with 19 bases between. This CDR3 comprises 16 residues.